This T cell receptor beta chain stems from a study of cytomegalovirus exposure and HLA in healthy donors. Looking at the study overall: In a later analysis, the 130 or so validation repertoires were reported to have used the same platform as the 600 to 700 first-cohort repertoires.

Turning to this clone: Its antigen is as yet unknown.

Study outcomes and limitations: Diagnosis of cytomegalovirus status made by the classifier reportedly showed high specificity and sensitivity. Associated with cytomegalovirus, according to the listing, were 150 to 200 TCR beta chains.

The assay was immunoSEQ multiplex PCR, and TCRdb's table has in-frame clones only and misses some. The sample lists 65,000 to 75,000 clones, 94% occurring once. The sequence was collected from a man aged 18 to 30 in good health and CMV-seropositive. The sequencing sample was made of PBMCs.

For the CDR3, the DNA is TGCGCCAGCAGCCAAGAAACGGGACTTACCTACGAGCAGTACTTC. It translates to CASSQETGLTYEQYF. The V gene is TRBV4-1, the J gene TRBJ2-7, with D possibly TRBD2 on 6 matching bases. V was shortened by 0 bases and J by 2 bases, with 11 bases between the two germline ends. This CDR3 is built from 15 residues. Looked up from germline, CDR1 is MGHRA and CDR2 is YSYEKL.